This TCR beta chain was identified during a study of patients with pleural tuberculosis (dated by TCRdb to the mid-2010s). The germline V gene (reference sequence) sets CDR1 to SGHNT and CDR2 to YYREEE. V lost 2 bases and J lost 5 bases; the stretch between them is 15 bases long. Counted from cysteine to phenylalanine, this CDR3 has 15 amino acids. Solely the CDR3 DNA is kept, with 45 bases framed from the first base. This clonotype was seen repeatedly, ten times or more. Its antigen remains undetermined. No base-level quality is on record; no much larger clone is a single base apart. The instrument given in TCRdb is Illumina Genome Analyzer IIx. TCRdb reprocessed the public reads (quality trimming at Q25 with fastp, clone calling with MiXCR) and kept in-frame beta chains. Each record represents a unique CDR3 protein, reported with the most common genes and DNA among its rows. The sample table holds about 30,000 distinct CDR3 sequences, of which 15% to 20% were seen once. 3.5% to 4.5% of the sample is in the top ten clones.

This chain is built from TRBV5-4 and TRBJ2-3; TRBD1 is a possible D gene, resting on 6 matching bases. The receptor was derived from a human donor with pleural tuberculosis. Specimen: peripheral blood. The sequence in DNA is TGTGCCAGCAGCTTTTGGGGGCGGAGGCGAGATACGCAGTATTTT. Translated, this gives CASSFWGRRRDTQYF.